These 7 T cell receptor beta chains share one sample of origin, sequenced in a study of T cell responses to AZD1222 COVID-19 vaccine. Clones were read by immunoSEQ multiplex PCR, and TCRdb kept only the in-frame ones, dropping some. Of approximately 150,000 clones listed, approximately 89% are singletons. The specimen comprised peripheral blood, sampled on day 0 of AZD1222 vaccination. The receptor source for this set is an adult in good health.

In its sample, this clone was seen a few times. J is TRBJ2-7 and V is TRBV6-2 or TRBV6-3; no firm D call. V dropped 4 bases and J dropped 5 bases, with 18 bases sitting between them. This CDR3 is 15 amino acids long. The germline CDR1 and CDR2 sequences are MNHEY and SVGEGT. DNA for the CDR3: TGTGCCAGCAGTTCCCAGTGGGCTGTGATGGACGAGCAGTACTTC. This codes for CASSSQWAVMDEQYF.

DNA for the CDR3: TGTGCCAGCAGCCAAGATCTGGTCTACAGGGCTGGCTACACCTTC. Translating gives CASSQDLVYRAGYTF. The chain employs TRBV3-1 (or the pseudogene TRBV3-2) and TRBJ1-2; TRBD1 might be the D (6 bases). Trimming left V 0 bases short and J 7 bases short, with 15 bases between. CDR3 size: 15 residues. The germline gives CDR1 LGHDT, CDR2 YNNKEL (reference sequence).

The chain recombines TRBV6-4 with TRBJ2-1; 16 nucleotides agree with TRBD2. Germline values: CDR1 MRHNA, CDR2 SNTAGT. This CDR3 contains 16 residues. V gave up 3 bases and J gave up 10 bases; unmatched junction bases: 6. The CDR3: CASSEGLAGGPGEQFF. The CDR3 region has the DNA TGTGCCAGCAGTGAGGGACTAGCGGGAGGGCCGGGAGAGCAGTTCTTC.

This clone was recorded once. The sample contains more than one DNA sequence encoding this CDR3. The rearrangement links TRBV29-1 to TRBJ2-1; TRBD2 aligns across 7 bases. V lost 4 bases and J lost 4; bases outside the gene matches: 1. Germline CDR1 and CDR2: SQVTM and ANQGSEA. CDR3 size: 12 residues. CDR3 residues: CSVAGGYNEQFF. The DNA of the CDR3 is TGCAGCGTTGCCGGGGGGTACAATGAGCAGTTCTTC.

The chain links TRBV28 to TRBJ1-1; no clear D gene. Trimming removed 3 bases from V and 0 bases from J, with 5 bases in between. Germline V CDR1 and CDR2: MDHEN, SYDVKM. The CDR3 is 13 residues long. CDR3 bases: TGTGCCAGCAGTTTGAGAGTGAACACTGAAGCTTTCTTT. Protein sequence: CASSLRVNTEAFF.

The chain uses TRBV11-2 and TRBJ1-5; 8 positions match TRBD1. This CDR3 spans 15 amino acids. CDR1 and CDR2 from the germline V gene are SGHAT and FQNNGV. J gave up 4 bases and V 2 bases, and 4 bases lay outside the gene matches. The CDR3 loop reads CASSLSRTGNQPQHF. CDR3 DNA sequence: TGTGCCAGCAGCTTAAGCCGGACAGGGAATCAGCCCCAGCATTTT. Full variable domain (missing parts from reference TRBV11-2 and TRBJ1-5): EAGVAQSPRYKIIEKRQSVAFWCNPISGHATLYWYQQILGQGPKLLIQFQNNGVVDDSQLPKDRFSAERLKGVDSTLKIQPAKLEDSAVYLCASSLSRTGNQPQHFGDGTRLSIL.

This rearrangement joins TRBV5-5 to TRBJ2-1; 12 bases fit TRBD2. Germline CDR1 SGHKS, CDR2 YYEKEE (reference sequence). CDR3 length: 13 residues. Trimming took 4 bases from V and 12 from J; bases not matched to a gene: 5. CDR3 nucleotides: TGTGCCAGCAGCCCGGGGACTAGCGGGTTGCAGTTCTTC. Translation: CASSPGTSGLQFF.